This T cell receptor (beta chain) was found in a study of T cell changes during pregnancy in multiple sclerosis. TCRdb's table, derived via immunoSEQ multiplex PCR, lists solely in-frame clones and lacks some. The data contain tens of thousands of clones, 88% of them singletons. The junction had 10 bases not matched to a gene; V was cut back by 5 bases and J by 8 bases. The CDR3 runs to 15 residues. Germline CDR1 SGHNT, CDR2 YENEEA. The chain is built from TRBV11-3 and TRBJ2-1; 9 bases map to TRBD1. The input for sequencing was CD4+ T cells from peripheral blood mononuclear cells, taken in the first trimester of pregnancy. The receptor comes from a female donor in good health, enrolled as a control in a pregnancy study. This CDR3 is CASSAGTGFVDEQFF. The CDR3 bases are TGTGCCAGCAGCGCCGGGACAGGGTTTGTCGATGAGCAGTTCTTC.